This T cell receptor beta chain was identified in a study of T cell responses to AZD1222 COVID-19 vaccine (dated by TCRdb to the early 2020s). Some background on the complete study: AZD1222 recipients with second doses at about 4 weeks or about 12 weeks were pooled, because spike-specific TCR depth and breadth did not differ between schedules. A total of about 240 trial participants underwent TCR sequencing, of whom about 210 received two doses of AZD1222 and about 25 received two doses of the MenACWY control vaccine. Enrollment into the trials was organized by age into subgroups of 18-55, 56-69 and 70-plus years, and those subgroups contained approximately 160, 26 and 62 TCR-sequenced participants, respectively.

A word on this clone: No cognate antigen has been identified for it. It has no much larger one-base neighbor in the sample; base qualities were not kept.

Reading the label with the study, this specimen's time point is: baseline before first vaccination. The vaccinee samples were drawn from two UK trials, COV001 and COV002, one of which was a single-blind randomized controlled phase 2/3 trial testing AZD1222 (ChAdOx1 nCoV-19) in healthy adults. Trial participant PBMC samples were collected at day 0 and day 28 after the second dose for TCRbeta chain sequencing. The CDR3 regions of human TCRbeta chains were analyzed by immunosequencing. Per the source publication's procedure: TCRs in the repertoires were compared against a reference library of SARS-CoV-2-specific TCRs that had been generated with the MIRA antigen-specificity platform. Breadth was defined as the fraction of unique TCRs that were SARS-CoV-2-associated. Depth was defined as the fraction of total T cells that were SARS-CoV-2-associated. Using the MIRA data, each spike-specific TCR was mapped to the spike region that the TCR reacts to and placed in a CD4 or CD8 class. Log10-transformed breadth and depth values were compared by one-way ANOVA with Sidak's multiple comparisons tests. TCRdb took over this immuneACCESS table, retaining in-frame rearrangements with V and J assigned. Such tables are incomplete; in checked studies, under half of the missing clones stem from an unresolved V gene, and the remainder is unexplained. The DNA gave D and trimming, while V, J and clone size come from that table. This sample has over 100,000 clones in its table, and approximately 90% of those were observed once. Together, the top ten hold 8% to 9.5% of the sample.

The germline V gene (reference sequence) supplies CDR1 WNHNN and CDR2 SYGVQD. V ends up 2 bases short and J 4 bases short, with an unmatched junction base count of 5. Including cysteine and phenylalanine, the CDR3 has 16 amino acids. The CDR3 DNA has 48 bases and is translated from base 1. Study-wide findings and limitations: Conclusions about previously exposed vaccinees were limited because only five to seven AZD1222 recipients were SARS-CoV-2 seropositive at baseline. The 56-69-year group was small, and its depth increase did not reach significance, likely because of low power. Spike-specific TCR breadth and depth rose significantly after two AZD1222 doses compared with day 0 and with MenACWY recipients. The whole spike protein was spanned by vaccine-associated CD4 TCRs, and dominant responses were seen in regions 160-218 and 743-854. Epitopes outside the regions mutated in the B.1.351 and B.1.1.7 variants were reportedly recognized by nearly half of the unique spike-specific TCRs. Because no samples from the day 14 peak response were available, repertoires could be characterized only after the peak T cell response. Participants were mostly white British, with more females than males. The authors suggested clonal diversity may have been underestimated.

The origin of this receptor is an adult in good health. Here the chain combines TRBV10-1 and TRBJ2-1; 10 central nucleotides agree with TRBD2. Sample: peripheral blood, taken on day 0 of AZD1222 vaccination. For the CDR3, the sequence is CASSEASGRWYNEQFF. The nucleotide sequence reads as follows: TGCGCCAGCAGTGAGGCTAGCGGGAGATGGTACAATGAGCAGTTCTTC.